The subject of this entry is one T cell receptor (beta chain). The clone's antigen remains unknown. Nothing much larger sits one base from this clone, and base qualities are not available. After removal of 0 bases from V and 8 bases from J, the junction retains 8 bases not matched to a gene. The germline V gene yields SGDLS for CDR1 and YYNGEE for CDR2. Its CDR3 holds 15 amino acids, cysteine through phenylalanine. Only the CDR3 DNA is retained, 45 bases long and in frame from the first base. The library was made by the immunoSEQ multiplex PCR assay. The multiplex PCR relied on a mix of 60 forward primers for TCR Vbeta segments and 13 reverse primers for TCR Jbeta segments. A multiplex PCR assay on genomic DNA amplified the CDR3 region of rearranged TCR beta genes. The Illumina HiSeq System was used to sequence the amplified TCR beta libraries as 87-base-pair reads. In the paper's pipeline: Across the 500 to 850 repertoires, a later analysis counted tens of millions of unique TCR beta chains, 9 million to 14 million of which were shared by at least two donors. To remove PCR and sequencing errors, raw reads were error-corrected and collapsed into unique sequences using a nearest-neighbor algorithm that merged closely related sequences. To assign V, D and J gene segments, CDR3 sequences were aligned to IMGT reference sequences. For a sequence to be retained, a match of at least six nucleotides to both a V gene segment and a J gene segment was required. Rearrangements were called productive when the CDR3 lacked stop codons and stayed in frame with V and J; all others were non-productive. Following IMGT convention, CDR3 was defined as the stretch from the second conserved V-encoded cysteine to the conserved J-encoded phenylalanine. The earlier analysis of 587 of the donors excluded sequences that lacked an unambiguous match to a single V gene segment. In an earlier analysis of some 590 of the donors, a V segment was called functional when productive rearrangements were above 56.7%, and segregating when the standard deviation between donors exceeded 5%. A statistical classification framework was built for diagnosing cytomegalovirus status from the catalog of TCR beta chain sequences. V and J gene assignment, in a later analysis, came from comparing TCR nucleotide sequences with IMGT/GENE-DB human TR gene sequences. A later analysis assigned CDR3 sequences and most-parsimonious VDJ recombination scenarios with the TCRdist pipeline. In a later analysis, each TCR beta chain was defined by its CDR3 amino acid sequence together with its V-gene family, and reads without a unique V-gene family were excluded. A later analysis removed roughly 590 highly shared, low-generation-probability nucleotide sequences to deal with suspected cross-contamination and a sequencing artifact. In a later analysis, a clonal expansion index was calculated for each public chain from normalized within-repertoire ranks of inferred template counts. Generation probabilities in a later analysis came from a VDJ recombination model fitted to out-of-frame rearrangements, and those results were checked against IGoR. In a later analysis, TCR-TCR, TCR-HLA and TCR-CMV co-occurrence was scored with hypergeometric tests, and a repertoire-size bias correction was applied to TCR pairs. To estimate false discovery rates, a later analysis permuted the HLA or CMV assignments 20 times. In a later analysis, co-occurring TCRs were grouped with DBSCAN, and TCRdist sequence similarity was added when clustering was performed within HLA-allele-positive subsets. For co-occurrence clustering, repertoires with fewer than 30,000 or more than 120,000 public chains were excluded, along with a handful of repertoires with anomalous nucleotide sharing. TCRdb took this table from immuneACCESS and kept in-frame rearrangements with V and J called. Such tables lack part of the clones; where checked against another copy, unresolved V genes explain under half of the gap, and the rest is unexplained. The V and J calls and clone size were taken over from that table, and D and trimming were inferred from the DNA. This sample has 100,000 to 120,000 clones in its table, and 78% of those were observed once. Around 5.3% of the sample lies in the top ten.

This sample is part of a study of cytomegalovirus exposure and HLA in healthy donors (dated by TCRdb to the late 2010s). For the study in its entirety: According to an earlier analysis of around 600 of the donors, roughly 180 million T cells yielded 90 million to 140 million unique TCR beta sequences and 276 Gb of sequence data. HLA typing included class I and class II loci at four-digit resolution. Donor age, sex, ethnicity and CMV serostatus were collected together with the repertoire data. A later genetic analysis used genome-wide SNP genotypes for about three fifths of the 666 donors, treating that subset as a discovery cohort. Rather than drawing on any new phenotypic data, the later analysis identified candidate immune exposures from TCR beta sequences and the way those sequences occurred across donors. Among the roughly 400 genotyped donors, approximately 77% belonged to the genetic ancestry cluster associated with self-reported Caucasian donors. Typing coverage varied by locus: about 620-640 donors for A, B, C, DRB1 and DQB1; about 520 for DQA1; approximately 570 for DPA1; more than 450 for DPB1. Among several hundred genotyped donors of the cohort, an average of approximately 240,000 unique TCR beta nucleotide sequences was sequenced per donor, of which 15% to 20% were non-productive. In an earlier analysis of roughly 600 of the donors, high-throughput TCR beta sequencing was used to judge whether each TCR beta V gene segment behaved as functional or pseudogenic. The T cell repertoires of under 700 subjects were profiled by immunosequencing and related to cytomegalovirus serostatus. Because of strong linkage in the cohort, roughly five DR-DQ haplotypes were treated as single units for association and clustering. A separate validation cohort of approximately 120 different subjects was used in addition to the roughly 720-subject first cohort. A later analysis re-analyzed previously published TCR beta repertoires from 650 to 800 donors and added high-resolution HLA genotyping to study TCR occurrence patterns. The aim of the study was to test whether cataloging public T cell receptors could identify signatures of past pathogen exposure. All discovery cohort repertoires had been generated using a single sequencing platform. The study combined high-throughput TCR immunosequencing, statistical association of individual TCRs with disease status, and machine learning to predict cytomegalovirus infection status. About 320 gigabases of sequencing data and 80 million or so unique TCR sequences were included in an early release covering several hundred HLA-typed donors.

Beyond this particular receptor, the publication reports: In a later analysis, HLA-associated TCR beta chains were found to be more clonally expanded and to have lower generation probabilities than equally common non-associated chains. In a later analysis, the rate of TCR association differed among HLA loci, with DRB1 alleles having the most associated TCRs and HLA-C alleles having the fewest. According to a later analysis, most CMV-associated TCR beta chains appeared to be HLA-restricted, and the HLA associations seemed to be driven largely by CMV exposure. Because some donors lacked HLA typing at each locus, the association tests relied only on the typed subset. Because counts were too low, roughly 16 rarely observed V segments, including chromosome 9 orphons, were left out of the earlier analysis of a few hundred of the donors. Assigning TCR associations to individual alleles was difficult when HLA alleles, especially DR and DQ, strongly co-occurred. The classifier was reported to diagnose cytomegalovirus status with high specificity and sensitivity in both the original cohort and the validation cohort. Sequencing depth was assumed to be roughly uniform across donors in the presence/absence analyses, though that assumption may not hold. A later genetic analysis reported fewer N-insertions in productive TCRs among donors in an Asian-associated ancestry cluster than the approximately 700-donor mean. Some IMGT-functional V segments, including TRBV6-2 and TRBV6-3, could not be told apart with the 87-base-pair reads, so those segments were excluded. The authors suggested that the approach could potentially be extended to other disease states and immunological phenotypes. Most TCR sequences were seen in very few donors, while some public TCRs were found in many individuals. In this cohort, only TCR beta chains were sequenced, and detectable features were limited by the absence of alpha or paired-chain data. A further reported finding was that TCR beta sequences accurately predicted the HLA-A and HLA-B alleles for most subjects in the first cohort. In vitro tests confirmed that a few of the cytomegalovirus-associated TCR beta chains recognize cytomegalovirus antigens. Linkage disequilibrium might explain the correlated functional status among segregating V segments, but an unknown experimental factor could not be excluded. An earlier analysis of approximately 600 of the donors showed that most TCR beta V segments appeared in productive rearrangements either about 90% or about 30% of the time, which broadly matched IMGT annotations. CMV serostatus was the only immune exposure information available for the cohort. In a later analysis, several top co-occurrence clusters were reported to appear linked to parvovirus B19, influenza, CMV and Epstein-Barr virus. In the study, some 160 TCR beta chains were listed as associated with cytomegalovirus. A later analysis associated approximately 17,000 TCR beta sequences with specific HLA alleles at a false discovery rate of 0.05. A later genetic analysis associated a missense DCLRE1C variant with V-gene and J-gene trimming of TCR beta chains, and an independent cohort replicated the association. A group of highly shared sequence variants was considered likely to be a technical artifact of the sequencing pipeline.

The cohort consisted of 666 healthy bone marrow donors. At the time of sampling, every cohort member was nominally healthy, though immune exposures that went unrecorded were likely present. The donor tested CMV seronegative and was one of the 352 seronegative cohort members. A peripheral blood sample was collected from each donor, and TCR beta sequencing was performed on peripheral blood mononuclear cells. Genomic DNA was extracted from the blood cell samples with the Qiagen DNeasy Blood Extraction Kit. The sequence was collected from a male donor in good health and CMV-seronegative. The rearranged segments are TRBV9 and TRBJ2-7, with 10 bases in between that match TRBD2. The sequenced sample consisted of PBMCs. In nucleotide form, the sequence is TGTGCCAGCAGCGTAGCCGGCACTAGCGGGAACAAGCAGTACTTC. This codes for CASSVAGTSGNKQYF.